The next 14 T cell receptor beta chains were all read from a single sample in a study of T cells after posttransplantation cyclophosphamide. A marrow graft followed busulfan-fludarabine conditioning, with cyclophosphamide on days +3 and +4. Using immunoSEQ multiplex PCR, the repertoire was profiled, and TCRdb retains in-frame clones only, with some absent. Among some 10,000 clones, 80% to 90% were seen once, and the ten largest hold approximately 5.4%. Sequencing was performed on PBMCs, taken after allogeneic stem cell transplant with posttransplant cyclophosphamide. Receptors originate from a female patient aged 50 to 65 who received an allogeneic stem cell transplant from a related donor, was CMV-positive, and had no GVHD. Some of these T cells may belong to the graft donor.

In this sample, this clone turned up a few times. The rearrangement uses TRBV7-2 and TRBJ1-1, with 8 bases identical to TRBD1. This CDR3 spans 14 amino acids. Per the germline V gene, CDR1 is SGHTA and CDR2 is FQGNSA. The junction had 10 bases not matched to a gene; V was cut back by 5 bases and J by 8 bases. CDR3 region: CASSPSGGVGEAFF. CDR3 DNA sequence: TGTGCCAGCAGCCCATCAGGGGGCGTCGGGGAAGCTTTCTTT.

In this sample, this clone turned up once. The chain couples TRBV6-6 to TRBJ2-5; a weak D match, TRBD2 (5 bases). The CDR3 runs to 15 residues. The V gene lost 0 bases and the J gene lost 3 bases, with 11 bases spanning the gap. Germline V gives CDR1 MNHNY, CDR2 SVGAGI (reference sequence). CDR3 nucleotide sequence: TGTGCCAGCAGTTACTCAGCGGAGGTAGAAGAGACCCAGTACTTC. The encoded protein is CASSYSAEVEETQYF.

J is TRBJ2-7 and V is TRBV11-2; 9 nucleotides match TRBD2. V lost 0 bases, J lost 3 bases, and 3 bases stayed unmatched. This CDR3 is 15 amino acids long. Germline CDR1 SGHAT, CDR2 FQNNGV. The CDR3, as DNA: TGTGCCAGCAGCTTAGAACTTAGCGGGAGCTACGAGCAGTACTTC. It codes for CASSLELSGSYEQYF.

This clone showed up just a few times. The chain carries TRBV6-1 and TRBJ1-5, with 8 bases matching TRBD1. Germline V gene sequence: CDR1 MNHNS, CDR2 SASEGT. The CDR3 is 14 amino acids. The V gene end was trimmed by 11 bases and the J gene end by 0 bases; junction bases not matched to a gene: 6. The CDR3 sequence: CALGTGDSNQPQHF. The CDR3 DNA reads as TGTGCCCTCGGGACAGGCGATAGCAATCAGCCCCAGCATTTT.

The V call is TRBV7-8, the J call TRBJ1-1; D gene unclear. The CDR3 length is 16 residues. Germline V lookup: CDR1 SGHVS, CDR2 FQNEAQ. Trimming took off 3 bases at V and 5 bases at J, with 19 bases between the two ends. CDR3 nucleotides: TGTGCCAGCAGCTTTGGCAGGCCGCTCCGTGGGACTGAAGCTTTCTTT. Its translation is CASSFGRPLRGTEAFF.

This clone has a single count. The V and J genes are TRBV6-5 and TRBJ1-4, with 9 bases lining up with TRBD1. The length of the CDR3 is 13 residues. The trim removed 6 bases at V and 8 bases at J, leaving 4 bases unmatched. Looked up from germline, CDR1 is MNHEY and CDR2 is SVGAGI. The CDR3 loop reads CASSRDRDEKLFF. The CDR3, as DNA: TGTGCCAGCAGCCGGGACAGGGACGAAAAACTGTTTTTT.

The genes are TRBV27 and TRBJ2-3, with D possibly matching TRBD2 (7 bases). V gave up 5 bases and J gave up 1 base, with 22 bases separating them. In germline, CDR1 is MNHEY, CDR2 SMNVEV (reference sequence). This CDR3 spans 18 amino acids. This CDR3 reads CASSKRDTLWGGTDTQYF. CDR3 bases: TGTGCCAGCAGTAAGCGGGACACCCTGTGGGGGGGCACAGATACGCAGTATTTT.

The J gene is TRBJ2-7, the V gene TRBV6-1; tentatively, D is TRBD1 (8 bases). The germline CDR1 and CDR2 sequences are MNHNS and SASEGT. Trimming left V 6 bases short and J 4 bases short, with 19 bases between. There are 15 residues in the CDR3. For the CDR3, the DNA is TGTGCCAGCAGCCCTACAGGGGGGGATAAGTACGAGCAGTACTTC. Its translation is CASSPTGGDKYEQYF.

The chain joins TRBV10-3 to TRBJ2-3, with D perhaps matching TRBD2 (5 bases). Trimming pared 3 bases from V and 3 bases from J, leaving 16 bases between. CDR1 and CDR2 from the germline V gene are ENHRY and SYGVKD. CDR3 length equals 16 residues. The CDR3 sequence is CAISDSLTTGTDTQYF. Here the CDR3 DNA reads TGTGCCATCAGTGACTCGTTGACCACGGGGACAGATACGCAGTATTTT.

The V and J genes are TRBV18 and TRBJ2-2, with 7 bases aligning to TRBD1. The CDR3 sequence is 16 residues long. Germline CDR1 is KGHSH and CDR2 is LQKENI. With V trimmed by 1 base and J by 6 bases, 8 bases remained unmatched. The CDR3 bases are TGTGCCAGCTCACCACAAACAGGGGATAGTTCCGGGGAGCTGTTTTTT. This translates into CASSPQTGDSSGELFF. Supplemented by reference TRBV18 and TRBJ2-2, the full variable domain reads NAGVMQNPRHLVRRRGQEARLRCSPMKGHSHVYWYRQLPEEGLKFMVYLQKENIIDESGMPKERFSAEFPKEGPSILRIQQVVRGDSAAYFCASSPQTGDSSGELFFGEGSRLTVL.

The J gene is TRBJ1-6, the V gene TRBV7-2, with D possibly being TRBD1 (6 bases). CDR1 is SGHTA and CDR2 is FQGNSA in the germline V gene. Trimming removed 1 base from V and 7 bases from J, with 14 bases in between. CDR3 length: 16 amino acids. Here the CDR3 reads CASSLVPGQGNSPLHF. Written as DNA, the CDR3 is TGTGCCAGCAGCTTAGTTCCGGGACAAGGGAATTCACCCCTCCACTTT.

V usage is TRBV10-3 and J usage is TRBJ2-5; D is ambiguous. There are 12 residues in the CDR3. The germline V gene has CDR1 ENHRY and CDR2 SYGVKD. V lost 3 bases and J 4 bases, leaving 6 bases between the germline ends. Here the CDR3 DNA reads TGTGCCATCAGTGAACTGTCAGAGACCCAGTACTTC. Encoded protein: CAISELSETQYF.

The chain carries TRBV2 and TRBJ2-5; 9 bases line up with TRBD2. The CDR3 contains 17 residues. The V segment lost 10 bases and the J segment 5 bases; nucleotides outside the gene matches: 20. CDR1 is SNHLY and CDR2 is FYNNEI in the germline V gene. Here the CDR3 DNA reads TGTGCCACCTCCAGAAGGGGAGCGGGGGGCTCCAGGGAGACCCAGTACTTC. This gives the protein CATSRRGAGGSRETQYF.

CDR3 sequence reads: CAITDNPYEQYF. The CDR3 DNA reads as TGTGCCATCACGGACAACCCCTACGAGCAGTACTTC. This chain joins TRBV10-3 and TRBJ2-7; D possibly corresponds to TRBD1 (5 bases). With 7 bases removed from V and 2 bases from J, the gap between germline ends came to 9 bases. Germline V gene sequence: CDR1 ENHRY, CDR2 SYGVKD. The CDR3 has 12 residues.